This TCR beta chain was identified in a study of patients and donors after allogeneic stem cell transplantation. This clonotype appeared a few times. Losses at the gene ends were 3 bases for V and 5 bases for J; bases not matched to a gene: 12. The CDR3 sequence is 16 residues long. Germline lookup yields CDR1 SGHDT and CDR2 YYEEEE. TCRdb re-called the RT-PCR reads with MiXCR, one entry per CDR3 protein. This table holds about 360 distinct CDR3 sequences, roughly 3.5% found once. This TCR came from a human donor who was either an allogeneic HSCT recipient or a stem cell or donor lymphocyte infusion donor (not recorded which). It is not recorded whose cells these are; they may come from a transplant donor. This rearrangement joins TRBV5-6 to TRBJ2-3, with 7 bases aligning to TRBD1. The sequenced material came from blood, either unsorted or a sorted T cell fraction (not recorded which). The CDR3 loop is CASSWDSALRGDTQYF. The CDR3 DNA reads TGTGCCAGCAGCTGGGACAGCGCCCTTAGGGGAGATACGCAGTATTTT.